This entry describes one TCR beta chain. Trimming took off 5 bases at V and 0 bases at J, with 15 bases between the two ends. The CDR3 extends over 16 amino acids. Germline loops: CDR1 SEHNR, CDR2 FQNEAQ (reference sequence). The table came from immunoSEQ multiplex PCR; TCRdb's copy has only in-frame clones and leaves some out. The table includes around 100,000 clones, around 93% detected once. This sample is part of a study of OX40 agonist ivuxolimab in advanced cancers. In the study overall: Ivuxolimab, which patients received intravenously every 2 weeks, was dosed at 0.01 to 10 mg/kg.

The chain is built from TRBV7-9 and TRBJ2-3, with D hard to call. This clonotype was sampled from an adult with an advanced solid tumor such as melanoma, head and neck, liver or kidney cancer. The sample in question was CD4+ or CD8+ T cells sorted from blood, obtained in a trial of the OX40 agonist ivuxolimab. CDR3 in DNA: TGTGCCAGCAGCGAAGGCGGAGTGTCTAGCACAGATACGCAGTATTTT. Protein: CASSEGGVSSTDTQYF.